The 30 T cell receptor beta chains listed next were all sequenced from one sample in a study of post-analysis software for immune sequencing data. Study-level results: There were five or six TRBV segments more frequent in patients than controls, and TRBV5-6, TRBV5-1 and TRBV20-1 were among them.

No cognate antigen is known for these TCRs. The library was made from cDNA and included unique molecular identifiers. TCRdb passed the PCR reads through MiXCR, listing each CDR3 protein once. The data contain approximately 730,000 distinct CDR3 sequences, approximately 30% of them singletons. The sequenced sample consisted of blood. These receptors were obtained from a girl aged 10-17 years with multiple sclerosis.

This clonotype was observed a handful of times. V gene TRBV6-2 or TRBV6-3 combines with J gene TRBJ1-5; weak D call: TRBD1 (6 bases). The germline V gene encodes CDR1 MNHEY and CDR2 SVGEGT. The CDR3 sequence is 15 residues long. Between the trimmed V and J ends, which lost 8 bases and 3 bases, there was a span of 17 bases. The CDR3 DNA sequence: TGTGCCAGCCAACGACCGACAGGAGACAATCAGCCCCAGCATTTT. The encoded protein is CASQRPTGDNQPQHF.

The chain links TRBV5-1 to TRBJ2-5; TRBD1 is a possible D gene (6 bases). CDR3 length: 14 residues. Germline values: CDR1 SGHRS, CDR2 YFSETQ. Between the trimmed V and J ends, which lost 2 bases and 5 bases, there was a span of 13 bases. This CDR3 is CASSLQGSSETQYF. The CDR3 nucleotides read TGCGCCAGCAGCTTACAGGGATCTAGTGAGACCCAGTACTTC.

This clonotype was seen more than once but under ten times. The chain is built from TRBV29-1 and TRBJ2-7; 7 bases are shared with TRBD1. Per germline, CDR1 SQVTM and CDR2 ANQGSEA. Germline trimming cut 4 bases from V and 11 bases from J; bases unmatched to any gene: 14. The CDR3 has 13 amino acids. DNA for the CDR3: TGCAGCGTTGGGTTTAACAGGGGTGGCGATAAGTACTTC. This codes for CSVGFNRGGDKYF.

A few counts support this clonotype. The chain links TRBV10-3 to TRBJ1-2, with TRBD1 matching over 11 bases. The CDR3 spans 15 residues. V was clipped by 6 bases and J by 6 bases; unmatched bases: 9. CDR1 ENHRY and CDR2 SYGVKD come from the germline V gene. CDR3 bases: TGTGCCATCAGCGGGGGACAGGGGGACCTAAATGGCTACACCTTC. Amino acid sequence: CAISGGQGDLNGYTF.

Worth noting for this clonotype: Germline is not matched at one junction end, which may reflect a read error. The chain has TRBV14 and TRBJ2-1; D uncertain. The CDR3 spans 14 residues. CDR1 SGHDN and CDR2 FVKESK come from the germline V gene. The CDR3 loop is CVSSQGTIYNEQFF. CDR3 coding DNA: TGTGTCAGCAGCCAAGGAACAATCTACAATGAGCAGTTCTTC.

This clonotype was observed a handful of times. The chain combines TRBV11-2 with TRBJ1-2; TRBD1 agrees at 7 bases. J was trimmed by 5 bases and V by 4 bases; bases with no gene match: 4. Germline lookup yields CDR1 SGHAT and CDR2 FQNNGV. This CDR3 comprises 13 residues. Here the CDR3 DNA reads TGTGCCAGCAGCTCCCAGACAGGGTATGGCTACACCTTC. It encodes CASSSQTGYGYTF. The variable domain in full, completed from reference TRBV11-2 and TRBJ1-2, reads EAGVAQSPRYKIIEKRQSVAFWCNPISGHATLYWYQQILGQGPKLLIQFQNNGVVDDSQLPKDRFSAERLKGVDSTLKIQPAKLEDSAVYLCASSSQTGYGYTFGSGTRLTVV.

The CDR3 DNA reads as TGCGCCAGCAGCTCTCACAGGCTAGGGAACACTGAAGCTTTCTTT. This encodes CASSSHRLGNTEAFF. V usage is TRBV5-1 and J usage is TRBJ1-1; tentative D call: TRBD1 (5 bases). This CDR3 comprises 15 residues. With 3 bases removed from V and 1 base from J, the gap between germline ends came to 13 bases. Germline V gene sequence: CDR1 SGHRS, CDR2 YFSETQ.

This clonotype was seen repeatedly, ten times or more. This chain joins TRBV20-1 and TRBJ2-3, with 9 bases that match TRBD2. Germline V CDR1 and CDR2: DFQATT, SNEGSKA (reference sequence). This CDR3 has 16 amino acids. The trim removed 3 bases at V and 1 base at J, leaving 8 bases unmatched. In DNA, the CDR3 is TGCAGTGCTAGGATAAGCGGGGGGTCGGGCACAGATACGCAGTATTTT. It encodes CSARISGGSGTDTQYF.

J is TRBJ2-7 and V is TRBV7-9, with 8 bases that match TRBD2. The J call may be wrong; the DNA end is better matched by TRBJ2-4. Germline V CDR1 and CDR2: SEHNR, FQNEAQ (reference sequence). The CDR3 sequence is 16 residues long. CDR3 sequence reads: CASSLWLAGTSDIQYF. The DNA for the CDR3 is TGTGCCAGCAGCTTATGGCTAGCGGGTACCTCTGACATTCAGTACTTC.

The V gene is TRBV20-1, the J gene TRBJ1-1, with 7 bases aligning to TRBD1. The germline CDR1 and CDR2 sequences are DFQATT and SNEGSKA (reference sequence). With 5 bases clipped from V and 5 bases from J, the junction kept 8 bases outside the gene matches. The CDR3 is 13 amino acids. The CDR3 DNA is TGCAGTGCTCCGACAGGGAGCCTGACTGAAGCTTTCTTT. This encodes CSAPTGSLTEAFF.

This clonotype was observed a handful of times. V gene TRBV29-1 combines with J gene TRBJ1-5, with a possible D match to TRBD1 (6 bases). Trimming removed 2 bases at V and 7 bases at J, with 15 bases between. Germline loops: CDR1 SQVTM, CDR2 ANQGSEA. CDR3 length: 14 residues. For the CDR3, the DNA is TGCAGCGTTGAATCGGGGGCTTCAGGGCAGCCCCAGCATTTT. It is translated as CSVESGASGQPQHF.

The gene calls are TRBV9 and TRBJ2-1; 9 positions agree with TRBD1. The germline V gene encodes CDR1 SGDLS and CDR2 YYNGEE. Losses at the gene ends were 0 bases for V and 6 bases for J; bases not matched to a gene: 4. This CDR3 has 15 amino acids. The CDR3, as DNA: TGTGCCAGCAGCGTAGGAGACAGGGGGATCAATGAGCAGTTCTTC. Translation gives CASSVGDRGINEQFF.

The V gene is TRBV7-6, the J gene TRBJ2-7; no firm D call. Between the trimmed V and J ends, which lost 1 base and 3 bases, there was a span of 10 bases. Germline V gene data show CDR1 as SGHVS and CDR2 as FNYEAQ. The CDR3 is made up of 14 amino acids. The CDR3 DNA reads as TGTGCCAGCAGCTTAGGGACCTATTACTACGAGCAGTACTTC. Translation: CASSLGTYYYEQYF.

This clonotype was seen a handful of times. The chain links TRBV4-3 to TRBJ1-2; 8 nucleotides align to TRBD1. Germline CDR1 reads LGHNA; CDR2 reads YSLEER. V lost 1 base and J lost 5; bases outside the gene matches: 6. The CDR3 consists of 15 residues. CDR3 residues: CASSQVRTGRYGYTF. The CDR3 DNA is TGCGCCAGCAGCCAAGTACGGACAGGGAGGTATGGCTACACCTTC.

This chain links TRBV29-1 with TRBJ1-4, with D uncertain. Germline values: CDR1 SQVTM, CDR2 ANQGSEA. Trimming removed 4 bases from V and 8 bases from J, with 5 bases in between. The CDR3 covers 10 residues. The CDR3, as DNA: TGCAGCGTTGGAACCGAAAAACTGTTTTTT. Translating gives CSVGTEKLFF. The entire variable domain, with the rest obtained from reference TRBV29-1 and TRBJ1-4, is as follows: SAVISQKPSRDICQRGTSLTIQCQVDSQVTMMFWYRQQPGQSLTLIATANQGSEATYESGFVIDKFPISRPNLTFSTLTVSNMSPEDSSIYLCSVGTEKLFFGSGTQLSVL.

This chain uses TRBV10-3 with TRBJ2-2; D remains unclear. Trimming pared 8 bases from V and 2 bases from J, leaving 9 bases between. CDR3 size: 13 residues. Germline V lookup: CDR1 ENHRY, CDR2 SYGVKD. CDR3 sequence (DNA): TGTGCCATCCCACAGCGAAACACCGGGGAGCTGTTTTTT. This codes for CAIPQRNTGELFF.

The genes are TRBV20-1 and TRBJ2-1; no reliable D call. Trimming pared 7 bases from V and 4 bases from J, leaving 17 bases between. CDR1 and CDR2 (germline): DFQATT, SNEGSKA (reference sequence). The CDR3 covers 14 residues. CDR3 sequence reads: CSVTVLGSYNEQFF. CDR3 nucleotides: TGCAGTGTCACCGTCTTAGGTTCGTACAATGAGCAGTTCTTC.

This clonotype was detected only a few times. V gene TRBV28 combines with J gene TRBJ2-6; D is uncertain. The CDR3 is made up of 16 amino acids. V lost 2 bases and J lost 0, with 8 bases in between. Germline loops: CDR1 MDHEN, CDR2 SYDVKM. The CDR3 DNA sequence: TGTGCCAGCAGTTTAGGGTCACTCTCTGGGGCCAACGTCCTGACTTTC. As protein: CASSLGSLSGANVLTF.

The chain has TRBV20-1 and TRBJ2-5, with TRBD2 identical over 8 bases. The trim removed 3 bases at V and 5 bases at J, leaving 8 bases unmatched. Germline loops: CDR1 DFQATT, CDR2 SNEGSKA (reference sequence). The CDR3 sequence is 14 residues long. The CDR3 nucleotides are TGCAGTGCTAGGCGGGGGGCGTCCTGGGAGACCCAGTACTTC. This codes for CSARRGASWETQYF.

The chain is built from TRBV25-1 and TRBJ2-3, with D uncertain. The V gene lost 1 base and the J gene lost 4 bases, with 6 bases spanning the gap. The CDR3 is made up of 13 amino acids. Per germline, CDR1 MGHDK and CDR2 SYGVNS. DNA for the CDR3: TGTGCCAGCAGTGAATTAGTGGCAGATACGCAGTATTTT. It is translated as CASSELVADTQYF.

A note on this clonotype: The germline gene is not matched at one end of the junction; a read error may be the cause. The V call is TRBV9, the J call TRBJ2-1, with D tentatively TRBD1 or TRBD2 (5 bases each). This CDR3 contains 15 residues. In germline, CDR1 is SGDLS, CDR2 YYNGEE. This chain's CDR3 is CAGSSGPSHYNEQFF. CDR3 bases: TGTGCCGGCAGCTCGGGACCTTCCCACTACAATGAGCAGTTCTTC. The full variable domain, its missing parts supplied by reference TRBV9 and TRBJ2-1, is DSGVTQTPKHLITATGQRVTLRCSPRSGDLSVYWYQQSLDQGLQFLIQYYNGEERAKGNILERFSAQQFPDLHSELNLSSLELGDSALYFCAGSSGPSHYNEQFFGPGTRLTVL.

The gene calls are TRBV28 and TRBJ2-7; 9 bases are a match to TRBD2. V dropped 8 bases and J dropped 0; count of bases not matched to a gene: 14. This CDR3 contains 17 residues. Germline V gene sequence: CDR1 MDHEN, CDR2 SYDVKM. CDR3 nucleotide sequence: TGTGCCAGCGTTGGGCTAGCGGGAAAAGAAGGCTCCTACGAGCAGTACTTC. This translates into CASVGLAGKEGSYEQYF.

The chain is built from TRBV6-1 and TRBJ2-5, with 10 positions matching TRBD1. Germline V gene sequence: CDR1 MNHNS, CDR2 SASEGT. Trimming removed 6 bases from V and 11 bases from J; junction bases left unmatched: 18. This CDR3 has 16 amino acids. CDR3 amino acids: CASRDRDRGSYNEQYF. CDR3 sequence (DNA): TGTGCCAGCAGGGACCGGGACAGGGGTTCCTACAATGAGCAGTACTTC.

CDR3 sequence reads: CASSLKLTGSDTQYF. The CDR3 DNA reads as TGCGCCAGCAGCTTGAAGTTGACAGGGTCAGATACGCAGTATTTT. The chain employs TRBV5-1 and TRBJ2-3; 7 bases are a match to TRBD1. After removal of 1 base from V and 4 bases from J, the junction contained 6 bases not matched to a gene. The CDR3 is made up of 15 amino acids. Germline CDR1 and CDR2: SGHRS and YFSETQ.

The rearrangement uses TRBV9 and TRBJ2-2; 14 bases are a match to TRBD2. The CDR3 runs 17 residues. The V gene end was trimmed by 4 bases and the J gene end by 4 bases; junction bases not matched to a gene: 6. CDR1 and CDR2 from the germline V gene are SGDLS and YYNGEE. The CDR3 is CASSLIGLAGGTGELFF. Written as DNA, the CDR3 is TGTGCCAGCAGCCTCATCGGACTAGCGGGAGGCACCGGGGAGCTGTTTTTT.

The chain joins TRBV12-3 or TRBV12-4 to TRBJ2-6, with D tentatively TRBD1 (6 bases). The germline V and J ends were trimmed by 1 base and 7 bases, with 8 bases remaining between them. CDR3 length: 14 amino acids. The CDR3: CASSLDRVANVLTF. The DNA of the CDR3 is TGTGCCAGCAGTTTAGACAGGGTCGCCAACGTCCTGACTTTC.

The chain recombines TRBV27 with TRBJ2-5; TRBD2 aligns across 11 bases. V gave up 8 bases and J gave up 3 bases; unmatched junction bases: 5. CDR1 is MNHEY and CDR2 is SMNVEV in the germline V gene (reference sequence). The CDR3 runs to 14 residues. CDR3 bases: TGTGCCAGCGCAAAACTAGCGGGGGAAGAGACCCAGTACTTC. Protein: CASAKLAGEETQYF.

In this sample, this clonotype turned up a few times. This chain uses TRBV20-1 with TRBJ2-1, with 9 bases matching TRBD2. Germline V gene sequence: CDR1 DFQATT, CDR2 SNEGSKA (reference sequence). Unmatched junction bases numbered 8, after V lost 7 bases and J lost 1 base. The CDR3 sequence is 15 residues long. CDR3 residues: CSGWTSEKSYNEQFF. The CDR3 DNA reads as TGCAGTGGGTGGACTAGCGAAAAGTCCTACAATGAGCAGTTCTTC.

V usage is TRBV9 and J usage is TRBJ1-6, with unresolved D. The CDR3 has 16 residues. Germline V gene sequence: CDR1 SGDLS, CDR2 YYNGEE. V dropped 4 bases and J dropped 2 bases, with 13 bases sitting between them. CDR3 in DNA: TGTGCCAGCAGCTCCCCCGAGGGAACCTATAATTCACCCCTCCACTTT. Translated: CASSSPEGTYNSPLHF. The full variable domain, completed using reference TRBV9 and TRBJ1-6, is DSGVTQTPKHLITATGQRVTLRCSPRSGDLSVYWYQQSLDQGLQFLIQYYNGEERAKGNILERFSAQQFPDLHSELNLSSLELGDSALYFCASSSPEGTYNSPLHFGNGTRLTVT.

This rearrangement joins TRBV11-2 to TRBJ2-3; the D gene is possibly TRBD2 (6 bases). The CDR3 contains 14 residues. V was pared by 3 bases and J by 3 bases, with 10 bases between. The germline V gene encodes CDR1 SGHAT and CDR2 FQNNGV. For the CDR3, the DNA is TGTGCCAGCAGCTTGCAGGGACTTACAGATACGCAGTATTTT. Its translation: CASSLQGLTDTQYF.